These T cell receptor beta chains were read from a single sample in a study of shared clonotypes between healthy human individuals. Libraries were prepared by immunoSEQ multiplex PCR; TCRdb keeps only in-frame clonotypes and omits some of them. The table has under 1,100,000 clones, 70% to 80% seen once. Sequenced input: memory CD4+ T cells sorted from blood. Receptors originate from a man aged 18 to 29 in good health. CDR3s include the opening cysteine and the closing phenylalanine or tryptophan. A D gene is named only where the DNA matches it firmly. Clone size is stated in some rows and not others, as once, few, many or a class when expanded.

.,TRBV27,.,TRBJ1-2,CASSLYRDYGYTF,TGTGCCAGCAGTTTATACAGGGACTATGGCTACACCTTC
.,TRBV7-9,TRBD2,TRBJ2-5,CASSLGGTNPQETQYF,TGTGCCAGCAGCTTAGGGGGGACTAACCCCCAAGAGACCCAGTACTTC
.,TRBV5-1,TRBD1,TRBJ1-2,CASSGETGNYGYTF,TGCGCCAGCAGCGGAGAGACAGGGAACTATGGCTACACCTTC
.,TRBV5-1,.,TRBJ2-7,CASSYARDLGGEQYF,TGCGCCAGCAGCTATGCCCGGGACCTCGGCGGGGAGCAGTACTTC
once,TRBV4-3,.,TRBJ1-4,CASSPGGRNNEKLFF,TGCGCCAGCAGCCCGGGGGGGAGAAATAATGAAAAACTGTTTTTT
.,TRBV7-3,.,TRBJ2-5,CASSFGQGYTQYF,TGTGCCAGCAGCTTTGGCCAAGGGTACACCCAGTACTTC
once,TRBV30,TRBD1,TRBJ2-7,CAWRRTGGLTYEQYF,TGTGCCTGGAGACGGACAGGGGGCCTTACTTACGAGCAGTACTTC
.,TRBV5-6,TRBD1,TRBJ1-2,CASSFGGTGANYGYTF,TGTGCCAGCAGCTTCGGTGGGACAGGAGCTAACTATGGCTACACCTTC
.,TRBV29-1,.,TRBJ2-3,CSVDRGADTQYF,TGCAGCGTTGATAGAGGGGCAGATACGCAGTATTTT
.,TRBV5-6,TRBD2,TRBJ2-1,CASSPGLAEYNEQFF,TGTGCCAGCAGCCCTGGACTAGCGGAGTACAATGAGCAGTTCTTC
.,TRBV7-2,TRBD1,TRBJ1-6,CASSTRTGSSPLHF,TGTGCCAGCAGCACTCGGACAGGGTCAAGCCCCCTCCACTTT
.,TRBV7-2,.,TRBJ1-5,CASSPQTGGNQPQHF,TGTGCCAGCAGCCCTCAGACAGGAGGCAATCAGCCCCAGCATTTT
.,TRBV6-1,.,TRBJ2-1,CASSLPLINNEQFF,TGTGCCAGCAGCCTACCTCTAATCAACAATGAGCAGTTCTTC
many,TRBV18,.,TRBJ1-4,CASSPLIGGLVEKLFF,TGTGCCAGCTCACCACTCATCGGGGGCTTGGTTGAAAAACTGTTTTTT
.,TRBV29-1,.,TRBJ2-7,CSVGRQGYEQYF,TGCAGCGTTGGCAGGCAAGGTTACGAGCAGTACTTC
once,TRBV5-1,.,TRBJ2-5,CASGGHTYQETQYF,TGCGCCAGCGGTGGACATACGTACCAAGAGACCCAGTACTTC
.,TRBV7-6,TRBD1,TRBJ2-1,CASSSSGGTNNEQFF,TGTGCCAGCAGCTCCTCAGGGGGCACCAACAATGAGCAGTTCTTC
.,TRBV5-1,TRBD1,TRBJ2-7,CASSFSTGAKSSYEQYF,TGCGCCAGCAGCTTCTCGACAGGGGCCAAATCCTCCTACGAGCAGTACTTC
.,TRBV5-6,.,TRBJ2-7,CASSLEAYEQYF,TGTGCCAGCAGCTTGGAGGCCTACGAGCAGTACTTC
.,TRBV14,.,TRBJ2-7,CASSQVGTSRYEQYF,TGTGCCAGCAGCCAGGTGGGAACGTCGCGTTACGAGCAGTACTTC
.,TRBV30,.,TRBJ1-5,CAWNSGLGQPQHF,TGTGCCTGGAATTCTGGGTTAGGTCAGCCCCAGCATTTT
.,TRBV6-4,TRBD2,TRBJ2-1,CASSASGGLNEQFF,TGTGCCAGCAGTGCTAGCGGGGGGTTGAATGAGCAGTTCTTC
.,TRBV6-5,.,TRBJ1-3,CASRAGLSGNTIYF,TGTGCCAGCAGGGCGGGACTCTCTGGAAACACCATATATTTT
.,TRBV20-1,.,TRBJ2-5,CSARRGGTQYF,TGCAGTGCCCGAAGGGGAGGGACCCAGTACTTC
.,TRBV25-1,.,TRBJ1-2,CASSEVGRDNYGYTF,TGTGCCAGCAGTGAAGTGGGGCGAGATAACTATGGCTACACCTTC
once,TRBV14,TRBD1,TRBJ1-6,CASSLRQGSSYNSPLHF,TGTGCCAGCAGCCTCAGACAGGGGAGCTCCTATAATTCACCCCTCCACTTT
.,TRBV11-3,.,TRBJ2-7,CASSLGAGSYEQYF,TGTGCCAGCAGCTTAGGGGCAGGCTCCTACGAGCAGTACTTC
.,TRBV5-1,TRBD1,TRBJ1-2,CASSLDGDRGIYGYTF,TGCGCCAGCAGCTTGGACGGGGACAGGGGGATCTATGGCTACACCTTC
.,TRBV20-1,.,TRBJ2-7,CSANGHEQYF,TGCAGTGCTAATGGCCACGAGCAGTACTTC
.,TRBV19,.,TRBJ2-6,CASSIIVGSGANVLTF,TGTGCCAGTAGTATTATAGTCGGCTCTGGGGCCAACGTCCTGACTTTC
.,TRBV15,TRBD1,TRBJ1-1,CATSRAAGGITEAFF,TGTGCCACCAGCAGAGCGGCAGGGGGCATCACTGAAGCTTTCTTT
many,TRBV5-1,.,TRBJ2-1,CASSSAGMEYNEQFF,TGCGCCAGCAGCTCGGCGGGAATGGAGTACAATGAGCAGTTCTTC
.,TRBV7-8,TRBD1,TRBJ1-5,CASSLMGQGPQPQHF,TGTGCCAGCAGCTTAATGGGACAGGGCCCTCAGCCCCAGCATTTT
.,TRBV18,.,TRBJ2-7,CASSLSSSLTYEQYF,TGTGCCAGCTCACTCTCTAGCTCACTTACCTACGAGCAGTACTTC
.,TRBV5-1,.,TRBJ2-6,CASSVDSSGANVLTF,TGCGCCAGCAGCGTCGACAGCTCTGGGGCCAACGTCCTGACTTTC
.,TRBV6-5,.,TRBJ1-1,CASSLGEFAEAFF,TGTGCCAGCAGTTTAGGGGAGTTTGCTGAAGCTTTCTTT
once,TRBV6-1,TRBD1,TRBJ2-5,CASRQGYQETQYF,TGTGCCAGTCGACAGGGGTACCAAGAGACCCAGTACTTC
.,TRBV7-9,TRBD1,TRBJ2-7,CASSPQGASEQYF,TGTGCCAGCAGCCCACAGGGGGCGAGTGAGCAGTACTTC
.,TRBV28,.,TRBJ2-1,CASRTSSSYNEQFF,TGTGCCAGCAGGACCTCAAGCTCCTACAATGAGCAGTTCTTC
.,TRBV7-9,.,TRBJ2-1,CASSFFSGQSSYNEQFF,TGTGCCAGCAGCTTTTTCTCGGGTCAGAGCTCCTACAATGAGCAGTTCTTC
once,TRBV19,.,TRBJ2-7,CASSKPHKAYEQYF,TGTGCCAGTAGTAAGCCTCATAAAGCCTACGAGCAGTACTTC
.,TRBV10-3,.,TRBJ2-2,CAISERGGTGELFF,TGTGCCATCAGTGAAAGGGGCGGCACCGGGGAGCTGTTTTTT
.,TRBV6-5,TRBD1,TRBJ2-7,CASSYSRTGGREQYF,TGTGCCAGCAGTTACTCCAGGACAGGGGGCAGGGAGCAGTACTTC
.,TRBV15,.,TRBJ2-5,CAAQRGFEETQYF,TGTGCCGCCCAACGGGGGTTCGAAGAGACCCAGTACTTC
once,TRBV7-9,TRBD1,TRBJ1-4,CASSRGTGGDEKLFF,TGTGCCAGCAGCCGCGGGACAGGGGGCGACGAAAAACTGTTTTTT
.,TRBV29-1,TRBD2,TRBJ2-1,CSVEEGRGSYNEQFF,TGCAGCGTTGAAGAAGGGAGGGGCTCCTACAATGAGCAGTTCTTC
.,TRBV5-3,.,TRBJ2-7,CARSLGQASSYEQYF,TGTGCCAGAAGCTTGGGGCAGGCCAGCTCCTACGAGCAGTACTTC
.,TRBV5-1,.,TRBJ1-3,CASSLESKGNTIYF,TGCGCCAGCAGCTTGGAGAGCAAGGGAAACACCATATATTTT
.,TRBV7-9,.,TRBJ1-1,CASSLGGLRNTEAFF,TGTGCCAGCAGCTTGGGGGGCTTGAGGAACACTGAAGCTTTCTTT